The 23 T cell receptor beta chains presented below share a single source sample, sequenced in a study of cytomegalovirus exposure and HLA in healthy donors (dated by TCRdb to between 2016 and 2019). Libraries were constructed by the immunoSEQ multiplex PCR assay. A mixture of 60 forward primers for TCR Vbeta segments and 13 reverse primers for TCR Jbeta segments was used in the multiplex PCR. What TCRdb holds here is the immuneACCESS table cut down to in-frame rearrangements. Part of the clones is not present; checked against another copy, under half of the missing clones reflect an unresolved V gene, and the others are unexplained. In this sample the table shows more than 110,000 clones, 60% to 85% of which occur a single time. The ten largest account for 2.5% to 3.5% of the sample. The sample taken for sequencing was PBMCs. The source of these receptors is a male donor in good health and CMV-seronegative.

DNA of the CDR3: TGTGCCATCAGGAGTACTTCCGGGACAGGCGGAAGCAATGAGCAGTTCTTC. This gives the protein CAIRSTSGTGGSNEQFF. V is TRBV10-3 and J is TRBJ2-1, with 8 positions matching TRBD1. CDR1 and CDR2 from the germline V gene are ENHRY and SYGVKD. CDR3 length equals 17 residues. The trim removed 6 bases at V and 6 bases at J, leaving 16 bases unmatched.

This rearrangement joins TRBV7-9 to TRBJ2-7; 7 bases are a match to TRBD2. The CDR3 covers 12 residues. V lost 6 bases, J lost 3 bases, and 2 bases stayed unmatched. Germline CDR1 and CDR2: SEHNR and FQNEAQ (reference sequence). The CDR3 loop is CASSPSGYEQYF. The CDR3, as DNA: TGTGCCAGCAGTCCTAGCGGCTACGAGCAGTACTTC.

This clone has at least ten counts. Different DNA sequences within this sample yield the same CDR3. This chain uses TRBV25-1 with TRBJ2-7; no clear D gene. This CDR3 region has 11 residues. V was trimmed by 4 bases and J by 4 bases, leaving 5 bases between them. Germline V gives CDR1 MGHDK, CDR2 SYGVNS. CDR3: CASSALYEQYF. DNA of the CDR3: TGTGCCAGCAGTGCCTTATACGAGCAGTACTTC.

The CDR3 DNA reads as TGCGCCAGCAGCCAAGGATTCGGGGAAGAGGGCACTGAAGCTTTCTTT. Translating it yields CASSQGFGEEGTEAFF. This chain links TRBV4-1 with TRBJ1-1; no definite D call. The V gene lost 1 base and the J gene lost 4 bases, with 16 bases spanning the gap. The CDR3 is 16 amino acids. The germline V gene has CDR1 MGHRA and CDR2 YSYEKL.

The V and J genes are TRBV5-1 and TRBJ1-1, with D unclear. Trimming took 5 bases from V and 7 from J, leaving 33 bases between them. There are 19 residues in the CDR3. Germline lookup yields CDR1 SGHRS and CDR2 YFSETQ. The chain's CDR3 is CASSTPRSGVIQPGREAFF. In DNA form, the CDR3 reads TGCGCCAGCAGTACCCCGAGGTCCGGAGTCATCCAGCCCGGCCGTGAAGCTTTCTTT.

The rearrangement joins TRBV5-5 to TRBJ2-7; a weak D match, TRBD1 (6 bases). The ends were cut back, 3 bases at V and 3 bases at J, with 16 bases in the middle. Germline V gene lookup returns CDR1 SGHKS and CDR2 YYEKEE (reference sequence). This CDR3 contains 15 residues. This CDR3 reads CASSWPGTKSYEQYF. The CDR3 bases are TGTGCCAGCAGCTGGCCCGGGACAAAGAGCTACGAGCAGTACTTC.

The chain employs TRBV20-1 and TRBJ2-3; D unclear. Trimming cost V 2 bases and J 6 bases, with 6 bases left between them. This CDR3 contains 11 residues. From germline, CDR1 is DFQATT and CDR2 SNEGSKA (reference sequence). The CDR3 reads CSARPVDTQYF. Written as DNA, the CDR3 is TGCAGTGCTAGACCGGTGGATACGCAGTATTTT.

A few counts support this clone. The CDR3 loop reads CASSIGENTEAFF. CDR3 nucleotide sequence: TGTGCCAGTAGTATAGGAGAGAACACTGAAGCTTTCTTT. The rearrangement joins TRBV19 to TRBJ1-1; D not resolved. Per germline, CDR1 LNHDA and CDR2 SQIVND (reference sequence). The CDR3 is 13 residues long. Trimming left V 1 base short and J 1 base short, with 4 bases between.

The V and J genes are TRBV11-3 and TRBJ2-1; TRBD1 is a possible D gene (6 bases). CDR1 is SGHNT, CDR2 YENEEA, per germline. CDR3 length: 12 amino acids. Deletions cut 3 bases from V and 7 bases from J, with 7 bases between. CDR3 nucleotide sequence: TGTGCCAGCAGCTTCCAGGGGAATGAGCAGTTCTTC. Protein: CASSFQGNEQFF.

This clone was seen a handful of times. The chain carries TRBV15 and TRBJ1-5; a weak D match, TRBD1 (5 bases). The CDR3 spans 16 residues. V was clipped by 5 bases and J by 0 bases, with 14 bases between them. Germline V gene data show CDR1 as LNHNV and CDR2 as YYDKDF (reference sequence). The CDR3 sequence is CATSPRGAISNQPQHF. The DNA for the CDR3 is TGTGCCACCAGCCCACGTGGGGCGATTAGCAATCAGCCCCAGCATTTT.

J is TRBJ2-5 and V is TRBV6-1; 14 bases agree with TRBD2. The CDR3 runs 20 residues. The germline V gene has CDR1 MNHNS and CDR2 SASEGT. V lost 1 base, J lost 4 bases, and 14 bases stayed unmatched. CDR3 loop: CASSEEETSGRGDPRETQYF. CDR3 coding DNA: TGTGCCAGCAGTGAAGAGGAGACTAGCGGGAGGGGAGACCCAAGAGAGACCCAGTACTTC.

The chain employs TRBV5-4 and TRBJ2-2; a weak D match, TRBD2 (5 bases). Germline V gene lookup returns CDR1 SGHNT and CDR2 YYREEE (reference sequence). Deletions cut 4 bases from V and 4 bases from J, with 14 bases between. This CDR3 region has 15 residues. In nucleotides, the CDR3 is TGTGCCAGCAGCCCGAGGTCGGGGTTCACCGGGGAGCTGTTTTTT. Encoded protein: CASSPRSGFTGELFF. Looking up the rest from reference TRBV5-4 and TRBJ2-2 gives the full variable domain: ETGVTQSPTHLIKTRGQQVTLRCSSQSGHNTVSWYQQALGQGPQFIFQYYREEENGRGNFPPRFSGLQFPNYSSELNVNALELDDSALYLCASSPRSGFTGELFFGEGSRLTVL.

This clone was seen only once. The chain combines TRBV7-9 with TRBJ2-3; 13 bases fit TRBD2. The germline CDR1 and CDR2 sequences are SEHNR and FQNEAQ (reference sequence). The CDR3 is 17 residues long. V trimming: 5 bases; J trimming: 4 bases; junction bases outside the gene matches: 9. This chain's CDR3 is CASSPSTSGRASDTQYF. The CDR3 DNA reads TGTGCCAGCAGCCCGTCCACTAGCGGGAGGGCCTCAGATACGCAGTATTTT.

The chain recombines TRBV6-5 with TRBJ2-7; 12 bases map to TRBD2. The CDR3 extends over 14 amino acids. Germline values: CDR1 MNHEY, CDR2 SVGAGI. The V segment lost 6 bases and the J segment 6 bases; nucleotides outside the gene matches: 6. Here the CDR3 reads CASSLTSGRSEQYF. The DNA for the CDR3 is TGTGCCAGCAGCCTGACTAGCGGGAGATCCGAGCAGTACTTC.

In this sample, this clone turned up a few times. The V call is TRBV4-3, the J call TRBJ1-2; perhaps TRBD1 as D (5 bases). Looked up from germline, CDR1 is LGHNA and CDR2 is YSLEER. The length of the CDR3 is 15 residues. Trimming stripped 0 bases from V and 7 bases from J, with 15 bases between. CDR3 DNA: TGCGCCAGCAGCCAAGATCAGGCCAGGGTGGGTGGCTACACCTTC. This encodes CASSQDQARVGGYTF.

The CDR3 DNA reads as TGTGCCAGCAGTGGACCCTCTGGACAGGGGGCGAAAAACATTCAGTACTTC. This codes for CASSGPSGQGAKNIQYF. The chain employs TRBV6-1 and TRBJ2-4; 11 nucleotides match TRBD1. Germline trimming cut 4 bases from V and 4 bases from J; bases unmatched to any gene: 9. This CDR3 has 17 amino acids. In germline, CDR1 is MNHNS, CDR2 SASEGT.

The DNA of the CDR3 is TGTGCCAGCAGCCCGTGGACAGGGGACGAGCAGTACTTC. It is translated as CASSPWTGDEQYF. The V call is TRBV7-9, the J call TRBJ2-7, with 9 bases identical to TRBD1. In germline, CDR1 is SEHNR, CDR2 FQNEAQ (reference sequence). The CDR3 extends over 13 amino acids. V gave up 5 bases and J gave up 5 bases; unmatched junction bases: 4.

The V gene is TRBV7-2, the J gene TRBJ2-2; D remains unclear. The CDR3 contains 13 residues. The V end was cut by 4 bases, the J end by 5 bases, with 8 bases between. Germline V gene sequence: CDR1 SGHTA, CDR2 FQGNSA. The DNA for the CDR3 is TGTGCCAGCAGCTCGACTGATACCGGGGAGCTGTTTTTT. It translates to CASSSTDTGELFF.

The chain is built from TRBV2 and TRBJ2-1, with D unresolved. The length of the CDR3 is 11 residues. CDR1 and CDR2 from the germline V gene are SNHLY and FYNNEI. V lost 0 bases to trimming and J lost 15 bases, with 9 bases between them. The chain's CDR3 is CASSEAGRGFF. The CDR3 DNA reads TGTGCCAGCAGTGAAGCAGGAAGAGGGTTCTTC.

This clone was counted only a few times. The J gene is TRBJ1-5, the V gene TRBV19; no definite D call. This CDR3 contains 15 residues. The V end was cut by 0 bases, the J end by 0 bases, with 6 bases between. Germline V gives CDR1 LNHDA, CDR2 SQIVND (reference sequence). The CDR3 loop is CASSIDRGSNQPQHF. The CDR3, as DNA: TGTGCCAGTAGTATAGACCGGGGTAGCAATCAGCCCCAGCATTTT. The entire variable domain, with the rest obtained from reference TRBV19 and TRBJ1-5, is as follows: DGGITQSPKYLFRKEGQNVTLSCEQNLNHDAMYWYRQDPGQGLRLIYYSQIVNDFQKGDIAEGYSVSREKKESFPLTVTSAQKNPTAFYLCASSIDRGSNQPQHFGDGTRLSIL.

This clone was seen a few times. The rearrangement uses TRBV7-8 and TRBJ2-7; TRBD1 matches at 9 bases. The trim removed 1 base at V and 6 bases at J, leaving 4 bases unmatched. In germline, CDR1 is SGHVS, CDR2 FQNEAQ. The CDR3 is 14 amino acids. CDR3 DNA: TGTGCCAGCAGCTTAGAACAGGGGGCTCTCGAGCAGTACTTC. Amino acid sequence: CASSLEQGALEQYF.

The V call is TRBV29-1, the J call TRBJ2-3; possibly TRBD2 for D (7 bases). V lost 4 bases to trimming and J lost 7 bases, with 12 bases between them. CDR3 length: 12 residues. Germline lookup yields CDR1 SQVTM and CDR2 ANQGSEA. The CDR3 spells CSVASGGHTQYF. The CDR3, as DNA: TGCAGCGTTGCTTCGGGGGGCCATACGCAGTATTTT.

This clone was observed a handful of times. CDR3 sequence reads: CASSSGGAGEKLFF. The CDR3 DNA follows: TGTGCCAGCAGTTCCGGGGGGGCCGGTGAAAAACTGTTTTTT. This chain links TRBV6-5 with TRBJ1-4; tentative D call: TRBD1 (6 bases). CDR1 is MNHEY, CDR2 SVGAGI, per germline. Trimming removed 4 bases at V and 7 bases at J, with 13 bases between. This CDR3 has 14 amino acids.